The entry below gives a single T cell receptor (beta chain) sequence along with its context. Its specificity is unknown. The V gene lost 1 base and the J gene lost 4 bases, with 11 bases spanning the gap. This CDR3 region has 15 residues. Germline CDR1 reads LGHNA; CDR2 reads YSLEER. The sort gate was single viable CD3+CD4+CD8-CD45RO+ cells for memory CD4+ T cells. Positive selection with CD4 microbeads enriched total CD4+ T cells. The sample comes from a study of memory CD4+ T cells and cytomegalovirus serostatus. The wider study: Donors were healthy Belgian adults, fewer than ten CMV seropositive and 20 to 25 seronegative. Whole-study findings and limits: A US-trained random forest predicted CMV serostatus with median AUC around 0.9.

TCRdb's table, derived via immunoSEQ multiplex PCR, lists solely in-frame clones and lacks some. The table includes over 35,000 clones, roughly 78% detected once. V gene TRBV4-3 combines with J gene TRBJ1-5; a weak D match, TRBD1 (5 bases). The receptor's source is an adult in good health and CMV-seronegative. Sequenced sample: memory CD4+ T cells from blood. The CDR3 protein is CASSQGYRRNQPQHF. CDR3 DNA sequence: TGCGCCAGCAGCCAAGGGTACAGGCGAAATCAGCCCCAGCATTTT.